A selection of T cell receptor beta chains follows, all from one sample in a study of T cell repertoires in cytomegalovirus infection. One entry per CDR3 protein results from TCRdb running MiXCR on the reads. The data hold about 46,000 distinct CDR3 sequences, with approximately 20% observed a single time. Antigen specificity for these receptors is unknown. The sample was PBMCs, sequenced either directly or after in vitro stimulation (not recorded which). The receptors shown here come from a human donor in good health (CMV status not recorded). Some clones in this sample may be carry-over from other donors' samples. The CDR3 runs from the conserved cysteine through the conserved F or W. D genes are given only for firm matches. Clone size appears in some rows only: once, few, many, or a class for an expanded clone.

v_gene: TRBV6-2/TRBV6-3; j_gene: TRBJ2-2; d_gene: -; abundance: few; CDR3nt: TGTGCCAGCAGGTGGGCTAGCGTTGACGGGGAGCTGTTTTTT; CDR3aa: CASRWASVDGELFF
v_gene: TRBV12-3/TRBV12-4; j_gene: TRBJ1-1; d_gene: -; abundance: -; CDR3nt: TGTGCCAGCTGCCCAACACGGAACACTGAAGCTTTCTTT; CDR3aa: CASCPTRNTEAFF
v_gene: TRBV4-1; j_gene: TRBJ1-1; d_gene: -; abundance: many; CDR3nt: TGCGCCAGCAGCCAAATGGGGAACACTGAAGCTTTCTTT; CDR3aa: CASSQMGNTEAFF
v_gene: TRBV12-3/TRBV12-4; j_gene: TRBJ2-1; d_gene: -; abundance: many; CDR3nt: TGTGCCAGCAGATCGTCCTCTGAGCAGTTCTTC; CDR3aa: CASRSSSEQFF
v_gene: TRBV15; j_gene: TRBJ2-2; d_gene: -; abundance: many; CDR3nt: TGTGCCACAGGGGACGGCTCGAACACCGGGGAGCTGTTTTTT; CDR3aa: CATGDGSNTGELFF
v_gene: TRBV5-6; j_gene: TRBJ1-4; d_gene: -; abundance: few; CDR3nt: TGTGCCAGCAGCTTGGGAGGAGGGGCAGGAGAAAAACTGTTTTTT; CDR3aa: CASSLGGGAGEKLFF
v_gene: TRBV2; j_gene: TRBJ1-1; d_gene: -; abundance: -; CDR3nt: TGTGCCAGCAGTTTCGGCCAGACTGAAGCTTTCTTT; CDR3aa: CASSFGQTEAFF
v_gene: TRBV9; j_gene: TRBJ1-4; d_gene: -; abundance: -; CDR3nt: TGTGCCAGCAGCGTAGTAACCGATACGGCCAATGAAAAACTGTTTTTT; CDR3aa: CASSVVTDTANEKLFF
v_gene: TRBV2; j_gene: TRBJ2-5; d_gene: TRBD2; abundance: -; CDR3nt: TGTGCCAGCAGTGAACTAGCGGGAGTAAAGACCCAGTACTTC; CDR3aa: CASSELAGVKTQYF
v_gene: TRBV7-9; j_gene: TRBJ2-2; d_gene: -; abundance: -; CDR3nt: TGTGCCAGCAGCTTAGCGTGGGGACTTATCACCGGGGAGCTGTTTTTT; CDR3aa: CASSLAWGLITGELFF
v_gene: TRBV19; j_gene: TRBJ1-5; d_gene: -; abundance: -; CDR3nt: TGTGCCAGTAGTTCTTTTGGACGGCCCCAGCATTTT; CDR3aa: CASSSFGRPQHF
v_gene: TRBV2; j_gene: TRBJ2-5; d_gene: TRBD2; abundance: few; CDR3nt: TGTGCCAGACTAGCGGATCAAGAGACCCAGTACTTC; CDR3aa: CARLADQETQYF
v_gene: TRBV5-1; j_gene: TRBJ1-4; d_gene: -; abundance: -; CDR3nt: TGCGCCAGCAGCCCTCGGGGGGACGGCGGGGAAAAACTGTTTTTT; CDR3aa: CASSPRGDGGEKLFF
v_gene: TRBV5-1; j_gene: TRBJ2-7; d_gene: -; abundance: -; CDR3nt: TGCGCCAGCAGCTTGCAGGAGAGCTCCTACGAGCAGTACTTC; CDR3aa: CASSLQESSYEQYF
v_gene: TRBV19; j_gene: TRBJ1-1; d_gene: TRBD1; abundance: many; CDR3nt: TGTGCCAGTAGTATGACAGGGTTGGGCACTGAAGCTTTCTTT; CDR3aa: CASSMTGLGTEAFF
v_gene: TRBV7-2; j_gene: TRBJ2-3; d_gene: -; abundance: many; CDR3nt: TGTGCCAGCAGCTTATATTGGAGGGGGGGCACAGATACGCAGTATTTT; CDR3aa: CASSLYWRGGTDTQYF
v_gene: TRBV4-3; j_gene: TRBJ2-1; d_gene: -; abundance: -; CDR3nt: TGCGCCAGCAGCCAAGAAACGGGTCACTCCTACAATGAGCAGTTCTTC; CDR3aa: CASSQETGHSYNEQFF
v_gene: TRBV6-1; j_gene: TRBJ2-7; d_gene: -; abundance: few; CDR3nt: TGTGCCAGCAGTGAAGGGGTTGGTGTAGTCTTCACCGTTTTCACCTACGAGCAGTACTTC; CDR3aa: CASSEGVGVVFTVFTYEQYF
v_gene: TRBV20-1; j_gene: TRBJ2-3; d_gene: -; abundance: -; CDR3nt: TGCAGTGCTAGAGATGAGCGGGCCGGGAGAGATACGCAGTATTTT; CDR3aa: CSARDERAGRDTQYF
v_gene: TRBV20-1; j_gene: TRBJ2-1; d_gene: -; abundance: -; CDR3nt: TGCAGTGCTCCTGGCAGAGGGTACAATGAGCAGTTCTTC; CDR3aa: CSAPGRGYNEQFF
v_gene: TRBV10-3; j_gene: TRBJ1-2; d_gene: -; abundance: many; CDR3nt: TGTGCCATCAGTGGGCGGGACCGAACACCCTATGGCTACACCTTC; CDR3aa: CAISGRDRTPYGYTF
v_gene: TRBV7-2; j_gene: TRBJ2-7; d_gene: TRBD2; abundance: many; CDR3nt: TGTGCCAGCAGCCAAACTAGCGGGTCGTTGGGTTCTTTCCACGAGCAGTACTTC; CDR3aa: CASSQTSGSLGSFHEQYF
v_gene: TRBV7-9; j_gene: TRBJ2-5; d_gene: -; abundance: -; CDR3nt: TGTGCCAGCAGCTTAGAGACAGACCAAGAGACCCAGTACTTC; CDR3aa: CASSLETDQETQYF
v_gene: TRBV7-9; j_gene: TRBJ1-2; d_gene: -; abundance: few; CDR3nt: TGTGCCAGCAGCCTCGGGACAACGGCGCATGGCTACACCTTC; CDR3aa: CASSLGTTAHGYTF
v_gene: TRBV7-2; j_gene: TRBJ1-2; d_gene: TRBD1; abundance: once; CDR3nt: TGTGCCAGCAGCCCTCGGACAGGTGGCTACACCTTC; CDR3aa: CASSPRTGGYTF
v_gene: TRBV20-1; j_gene: TRBJ2-7; d_gene: TRBD2; abundance: -; CDR3nt: TGCAGTGCTACCTCTGAGAGCGGGAGGGACGAGCAGTACTTC; CDR3aa: CSATSESGRDEQYF
v_gene: TRBV7-2; j_gene: TRBJ2-4; d_gene: -; abundance: many; CDR3nt: TGTGCCAGCAGCCCTCCACCGACGAACATTCAGTACTTC; CDR3aa: CASSPPPTNIQYF
v_gene: TRBV6-5; j_gene: TRBJ2-5; d_gene: -; abundance: medium-sized; CDR3nt: TGTGCCAGCAGTTACACCGAACGGGAGACCCAGTACTTC; CDR3aa: CASSYTERETQYF
v_gene: TRBV16; j_gene: TRBJ1-5; d_gene: -; abundance: -; CDR3nt: TGTGCCAGCAGCCCCCAACTAAATCAGCCCCAGCATTTT; CDR3aa: CASSPQLNQPQHF
v_gene: TRBV6-5; j_gene: TRBJ1-4; d_gene: -; abundance: -; CDR3nt: TGTGCCAGCAGTAAACGGGACCGAGAGGAAAAACTGTTTTTT; CDR3aa: CASSKRDREEKLFF
v_gene: TRBV27; j_gene: TRBJ1-2; d_gene: -; abundance: -; CDR3nt: TGTGCCAGCAGTTCCACGTTGGTAGCTAACTATGGCTACACCTTC; CDR3aa: CASSSTLVANYGYTF
v_gene: TRBV27; j_gene: TRBJ1-1; d_gene: -; abundance: many; CDR3nt: TGTGCCAGTGAGTCGAACACTGAAGCTTTCTTT; CDR3aa: CASESNTEAFF
v_gene: TRBV6-2/TRBV6-3; j_gene: TRBJ1-2; d_gene: TRBD1; abundance: -; CDR3nt: TGTGCCAGCACCGTCCAAGGGACAGGACTTTATGGCTACACCTTC; CDR3aa: CASTVQGTGLYGYTF
v_gene: TRBV4-1; j_gene: TRBJ2-7; d_gene: -; abundance: many; CDR3nt: TGCGCCAGCAGCCTAGCGGAGGAATACGAGCAGTACTTC; CDR3aa: CASSLAEEYEQYF
v_gene: TRBV27; j_gene: TRBJ2-7; d_gene: -; abundance: many; CDR3nt: TGTGCCAGCAGTTTTTATCTCGGACAGAAGTTTTACGAGCAGTACTTC; CDR3aa: CASSFYLGQKFYEQYF
v_gene: TRBV4-1; j_gene: TRBJ2-1; d_gene: -; abundance: many; CDR3nt: TGCGCCAGCAGCCAACACCCGGGACCCAATTTGGATGAGCAGTTCTTC; CDR3aa: CASSQHPGPNLDEQFF
v_gene: TRBV6-1; j_gene: TRBJ1-4; d_gene: -; abundance: -; CDR3nt: TGTGCCTCTGGAATACCTAATGAAAAACTGTTTTTT; CDR3aa: CASGIPNEKLFF
v_gene: TRBV28; j_gene: TRBJ2-1; d_gene: TRBD2; abundance: -; CDR3nt: TGCGTCAGCGGGGGGGGCTACAATGAGCAGTTCTTC; CDR3aa: CVSGGGYNEQFF
v_gene: TRBV7-5; j_gene: TRBJ1-1; d_gene: -; abundance: -; CDR3nt: -; CDR3aa: CISVPEAPPIQGVRNTEAFF
v_gene: TRBV6-1; j_gene: TRBJ1-1; d_gene: -; abundance: -; CDR3nt: TGTGCCAGCGGGCTGACAGGATCCGTGGCTTTCTTT; CDR3aa: CASGLTGSVAFF
v_gene: TRBV7-8; j_gene: TRBJ2-3; d_gene: -; abundance: many; CDR3nt: TGTGCCAGCAGCCCCCGGCGGGCGGGAAGCACAGATACGCAGTATTTT; CDR3aa: CASSPRRAGSTDTQYF
v_gene: TRBV29-1; j_gene: TRBJ2-1; d_gene: -; abundance: few; CDR3nt: TGCAGCGTTGATTTTGGTTACAATGAGCAGTTCTTC; CDR3aa: CSVDFGYNEQFF
v_gene: TRBV29-1; j_gene: TRBJ2-4; d_gene: -; abundance: many; CDR3nt: TGCAGCGCCTGGACAGACAAAAACATTCAGTACTTC; CDR3aa: CSAWTDKNIQYF
v_gene: TRBV7-9; j_gene: TRBJ2-7; d_gene: -; abundance: -; CDR3nt: TGTGCCAGCAGCTTACTCTCGACCCTCTCTGAGGACGAGCAGTACTTC; CDR3aa: CASSLLSTLSEDEQYF
v_gene: TRBV5-4; j_gene: TRBJ1-1; d_gene: -; abundance: -; CDR3nt: TGTGCCAGCAGTTCGGGGAACCCGAACACTGAAGCTTTCTTT; CDR3aa: CASSSGNPNTEAFF
v_gene: TRBV7-9; j_gene: TRBJ2-5; d_gene: -; abundance: few; CDR3nt: TGTGCCAGCAAAACCGCAGGACAAGAGACCCAGTACTTC; CDR3aa: CASKTAGQETQYF
v_gene: TRBV5-1; j_gene: TRBJ1-1; d_gene: -; abundance: -; CDR3nt: TGCGCCAGCAGCCCCCACGGGGTCACTGAAGCTTTCTTT; CDR3aa: CASSPHGVTEAFF
v_gene: TRBV7-9; j_gene: TRBJ2-3; d_gene: -; abundance: many; CDR3nt: TGTGCCAGCAGCTTAGGAGTGGATACGCAGTATTTT; CDR3aa: CASSLGVDTQYF
v_gene: TRBV19; j_gene: TRBJ2-1; d_gene: -; abundance: many; CDR3nt: TGTGCCAGTAGTATGCGTTCTGACTTTGAGCAGTTCTTC; CDR3aa: CASSMRSDFEQFF
v_gene: TRBV7-9; j_gene: TRBJ1-5; d_gene: -; abundance: many; CDR3nt: TGTGCCAGCAGCGAGGGGGGGCAGCCCCAGCATTTT; CDR3aa: CASSEGGQPQHF
v_gene: TRBV3-1; j_gene: TRBJ1-5; d_gene: TRBD1; abundance: few; CDR3nt: TGTGCCAGCGGGCCGGGACAGTGGCATCAGCCCCAGCATTTT; CDR3aa: CASGPGQWHQPQHF
v_gene: TRBV9; j_gene: TRBJ1-2; d_gene: -; abundance: -; CDR3nt: TGTGCCAGCAGCTCCCGCCATGGCTACACCTTC; CDR3aa: CASSSRHGYTF